The 27 T cell receptor beta chains presented below share a single source sample, sequenced in a study of blood T cells in healthy people across ages (dated by TCRdb to between 2014 and 2017). The library came from 5' RACE. The run used an Illumina HiSeq 2500. The second PCR ran for roughly 7 to 11 cycles and used a J-beta primer mix along with a sample-barcoded 5' primer. The public reads were run again by TCRdb, first through fastp at Q25 and then through MiXCR, and only productive beta chains were kept. Identical CDR3 proteins give one entry, which carries the most common genes and DNA. The sample has over 600,000 distinct CDR3 sequences on record, under 25% of them singletons. The ten most abundant clones make up roughly 3.6% of the sample. Sequenced input: blood. Receptors were obtained from a man in his 70s in good health.

This clonotype occurred a few times. This chain joins TRBV7-3 and TRBJ2-4; 7 bases align to TRBD1. This CDR3 region has 15 residues. J was trimmed by 3 bases and V by 5 bases; bases with no gene match: 7. Germline CDR1 and CDR2: SGHTA and FQGTGA. DNA of the CDR3: TGTGCCAGCAGCATCGACAGGGTGGGCAAAAACATTCAGTACTTC. It codes for CASSIDRVGKNIQYF.

The rearrangement uses TRBV28 and TRBJ2-1, with 7 bases identical to TRBD1. CDR3 length equals 15 residues. Trimming cost V 5 bases and J 4 bases; bases outside gene matches: 8. CDR1 and CDR2 from the germline V gene are MDHEN and SYDVKM. The chain's CDR3 is CASSRTGVTYNEQFF. The CDR3 DNA reads as TGTGCCAGCAGTCGTACAGGGGTAACGTACAATGAGCAGTTCTTC.

V usage is TRBV15 and J usage is TRBJ2-5; possibly TRBD1 for D (6 bases). The better agreement between TRBJ2-7 and the DNA end casts doubt on the J call. CDR3 size: 16 residues. Germline-derived CDR1 and CDR2 are LNHNV and YYDKDF (reference sequence). The CDR3 DNA reads as TGTGCCACCAGCAGAGACAGACGGCAGGGGAGCTACGAGCAGTACTTC. It specifies CATSRDRRQGSYEQYF.

This clonotype was observed a handful of times. This rearrangement joins TRBV12-3 or TRBV12-4 to TRBJ2-1, with TRBD2 matching 7 bases. The CDR3 has 17 residues. Losses at the gene ends were 5 bases for V and 4 bases for J; bases not matched to a gene: 14. The CDR3 DNA sequence: TGTGCCAGCAGTCTCGAGAGCGGGATGACCCTTTACAATGAGCAGTTCTTC. Amino acid sequence: CASSLESGMTLYNEQFF.

This clonotype was seen at least ten times. The V call is TRBV5-1, the J call TRBJ1-2; TRBD1 might be the D (5 bases). Trimming took 0 bases from V and 6 from J, leaving 24 bases between them. The CDR3 runs 18 residues. The germline V gene encodes CDR1 SGHRS and CDR2 YFSETQ. In DNA form, the CDR3 reads TGCGCCAGCAGCTTGGGACAGCCTTCCCCCTATCAAAGAGATGGCTACACCTTC. It encodes CASSLGQPSPYQRDGYTF.

The rearrangement joins TRBV25-1 to TRBJ1-3; D is undetermined. The length of the CDR3 is 14 residues. In germline, CDR1 is MGHDK, CDR2 SYGVNS. V gave up 7 bases and J gave up 0 bases, with 10 bases separating them. The CDR3 coding sequence is TGTGCCAGCAAAGGTGACAACTCTGGAAACACCATATATTTT. This encodes CASKGDNSGNTIYF.

This clonotype showed up just a few times. The V and J genes are TRBV20-1 and TRBJ1-1, with 9 bases that match TRBD1. Germline V lookup: CDR1 DFQATT, CDR2 SNEGSKA (reference sequence). After removal of 0 bases from V and 2 bases from J, the junction contained 4 bases not matched to a gene. The CDR3 extends over 15 amino acids. CDR3 nucleotides: TGCAGTGCTAGAGATGGGGGACAGGGAAACACTGAAGCTTTCTTT. Translated: CSARDGGQGNTEAFF.

This clonotype was seen only a few times. The chain employs TRBV6-1 and TRBJ1-6; D ambiguous. This CDR3 contains 15 residues. Germline V gene data show CDR1 as MNHNS and CDR2 as SASEGT. The V end was cut by 0 bases, the J end by 7 bases, with 10 bases between. CDR3 nucleotides: TGTGCCAGCAGTGAAGCGCATGAGTGGAATTCACCCCTCCACTTT. Protein: CASSEAHEWNSPLHF.

The V call is TRBV2, the J call TRBJ2-7, with 8 bases lining up with TRBD2. The germline V gene has CDR1 SNHLY and CDR2 FYNNEI. CDR3 size: 14 residues. V shed 4 bases, J shed 5 bases, and the junction held 7 bases outside the gene matches. The CDR3, as DNA: TGTGCCAGCAGTGTAAGAGGAGCGGGAGACGAGCAGTACTTC. The encoded protein is CASSVRGAGDEQYF.

In its sample, this clonotype was seen a few times. The gene calls are TRBV6-2 or TRBV6-3 and TRBJ1-5; 9 bases map to TRBD1. Germline V gene sequence: CDR1 MNHEY, CDR2 SVGEGT. The CDR3 is 15 amino acids. J gave up 5 bases and V 6 bases, and 8 bases lay outside the gene matches. CDR3 loop: CASSPKGQGHQPQHF. Written as DNA, the CDR3 is TGTGCCAGCAGCCCAAAGGGACAGGGCCATCAGCCCCAGCATTTT.

The chain joins TRBV28 to TRBJ2-7; the D call may be TRBD1 or TRBD2 (5 bases each). The V gene's germline CDR1 is MDHEN and CDR2 SYDVKM. The CDR3 is made up of 14 amino acids. The V gene lost 6 bases and the J gene lost 2 bases, with 14 bases spanning the gap. CDR3 sequence reads: CASSRGKGTYEQYF. CDR3 nucleotides: TGTGCCAGCAGCCGAGGGAAGGGGACCTACGAGCAGTACTTC.

The genes are TRBV20-1 and TRBJ1-1; 8 nucleotides align to TRBD1. There are 13 residues in the CDR3. Unmatched junction bases numbered 3, after V lost 2 bases and J lost 4 bases. Germline-derived CDR1 and CDR2 are DFQATT and SNEGSKA (reference sequence). The CDR3, as DNA: TGCAGTGCTAGACAGGGGGCGCCCACTGAAGCTTTCTTT. Amino acid sequence: CSARQGAPTEAFF.

This chain links TRBV6-5 with TRBJ2-7; 8 nucleotides line up with TRBD1. The CDR3 contains 15 residues. Germline V gives CDR1 MNHEY, CDR2 SVGAGI. After removal of 6 bases from V and 4 bases from J, the junction contained 11 bases not matched to a gene. The CDR3 is CASSSPDRGTYEQYF. CDR3 nucleotides: TGTGCCAGCAGCTCTCCTGACAGGGGTACGTACGAGCAGTACTTC.

To note about this clonotype: One end of the junction is discordant with germline, which a read error may explain. The V and J genes are TRBV2 and TRBJ2-1; D not certain. The CDR3 loop spans 13 amino acids. From germline, CDR1 is SNHLY and CDR2 FYNNEI. DNA for the CDR3: TGTGCCAGCAGTGCCCAAAGGTACAACGAGCAGTTCTTC. As protein: CASSAQRYNEQFF.

The CDR3: CATSEGSGREQYF. CDR3 DNA sequence: TGTGCCACCAGTGAAGGCTCGGGGCGGGAGCAGTACTTC. This chain joins TRBV24-1 and TRBJ2-5, with TRBD2 identical over 7 bases. Looked up from germline, CDR1 is KGHDR and CDR2 is SFDVKD. J was trimmed by 11 bases and V by 4 bases; bases with no gene match: 9. CDR3 length: 13 amino acids.

This clonotype was seen at least ten times. In nucleotides, the CDR3 is TGTGCCAGCAGTGAAGCGTCGAACTCCTACAATGAGCAGTTCTTC. Amino acid sequence: CASSEASNSYNEQFF. The rearrangement joins TRBV6-1 to TRBJ2-1; D gene ambiguous. The CDR3 has 15 residues. The V end lost 0 bases, the J end lost 0 bases, and 6 bases lay between the germline ends. Germline lookup yields CDR1 MNHNS and CDR2 SASEGT.

This clonotype was counted only a few times. The chain couples TRBV10-3 to TRBJ2-7; D not certain. Trimming removed 3 bases at V and 2 bases at J, with 8 bases between. Germline V gene sequence: CDR1 ENHRY, CDR2 SYGVKD. The CDR3 loop spans 13 amino acids. In DNA, the CDR3 is TGTGCCATCAGTGATGGGCAGACCTACGAGCAGTACTTC. It yields the protein CAISDGQTYEQYF.

J is TRBJ1-1 and V is TRBV15, with D uncertain. With 0 bases removed from V and 0 bases from J, the gap between germline ends came to 8 bases. The CDR3 loop spans 15 amino acids. In germline, CDR1 is LNHNV, CDR2 YYDKDF (reference sequence). CDR3 bases: TGTGCCACCAGCAGAGATAAATGGCTGAACACTGAAGCTTTCTTT. Translation: CATSRDKWLNTEAFF.

This clonotype was counted between two and nine times. The chain's CDR3 is CASSFKRGYQETQYF. In nucleotides, the CDR3 is TGCGCCAGCAGCTTTAAGCGGGGGTACCAAGAGACCCAGTACTTC. V is TRBV5-1 and J is TRBJ2-5, with TRBD2 matching over 8 bases. CDR1 SGHRS and CDR2 YFSETQ come from the germline V gene. The length of the CDR3 is 15 residues. Germline trimming cut 2 bases from V and 0 bases from J; bases unmatched to any gene: 3. Full variable domain (outside the CDR3, taken from reference TRBV5-1 and TRBJ2-5): KAGVTQTPRYLIKTRGQQVTLSCSPISGHRSVSWYQQTPGQGLQFLFEYFSETQRNKGNFPGRFSGRQFSNSRSEMNVSTLELGDSALYLCASSFKRGYQETQYFGPGTRLLVL.

This clonotype was seen repeatedly, ten times or more. The gene calls are TRBV29-1 and TRBJ2-3; TRBD2 might be the D (6 bases). Germline V CDR1 and CDR2: SQVTM, ANQGSEA. Between the trimmed V and J ends, which lost 4 bases and 1 base, there was a span of 6 bases. The CDR3 length is 12 residues. In DNA form, the CDR3 reads TGCAGCGTTGGCGGGGGCACAGATACGCAGTATTTT. Its protein product is CSVGGGTDTQYF.

At least ten counts were recorded for this clonotype. The chain carries TRBV10-3 and TRBJ2-1; D remains ambiguous. V was trimmed by 8 bases and J by 7 bases, leaving 12 bases between them. Germline-derived CDR1 and CDR2 are ENHRY and SYGVKD. The CDR3 contains 12 residues. This CDR3 reads CAILDENNEQFF. CDR3 coding DNA: TGTGCCATCCTAGACGAGAATAATGAGCAGTTCTTC.

The rearrangement links TRBV7-9 to TRBJ2-1; TRBD2 agrees at 14 bases. This CDR3 has 17 amino acids. The V and J ends lost 9 bases and 7 bases, in that order; junction bases with no gene match: 14. Germline V lookup: CDR1 SEHNR, CDR2 FQNEAQ (reference sequence). In nucleotides, the CDR3 is TGTGCCAGTAACCCGTCCTGGGGGACTAGCGGGGGAAATGAGCAGTTCTTC. This gives the protein CASNPSWGTSGGNEQFF. The whole variable domain, remainder taken from reference TRBV7-9 and TRBJ2-1, is DTGVSQNPRHKITKRGQNVTFRCDPISEHNRLYWYRQTLGQGPEFLTYFQNEAQLEKSRLLSDRFSAERPKGSFSTLEIQRTEQGDSAMYLCASNPSWGTSGGNEQFFGPGTRLTVL.

This clonotype has only a few counts. As DNA, the CDR3 is TGTGCCAGCAGTTTCGAAGGGGGCCGGACGATTAACTATGGCTACACCTTC. It translates to CASSFEGGRTINYGYTF. The chain has TRBV6-5 and TRBJ1-2; 7 bases align to TRBD1. The V and J ends lost 4 bases and 1 base, in that order; junction bases with no gene match: 12. The CDR3 loop spans 17 amino acids. Germline CDR1 reads MNHEY; CDR2 reads SVGAGI.

There are a few counts of this clonotype. V is TRBV21-1 and J is TRBJ2-1; the table calls TRBD1, which could not be checked here. TRBV21-1 is labeled a pseudogene. This CDR3 comprises 10 residues. CDR3 nucleotide sequence: TGTGCCAGCCCCCCCAATGAGCAGTTCTTC. It yields the protein CASPPNEQFF.

In its sample, this clonotype was seen many times. The chain is built from TRBV24-1 and TRBJ2-6, with D unresolved. Trimming left V 5 bases short and J 0 bases short, with 13 bases between. The germline V gene has CDR1 KGHDR and CDR2 SFDVKD. The CDR3 covers 17 residues. The CDR3 region is CATSAPVGTSGANVLTF. CDR3 in DNA: TGTGCCACCAGTGCCCCCGTCGGTACCTCTGGGGCCAACGTCCTGACTTTC.

This clonotype occurred a few times. The chain's CDR3 is CAIPCRLETQYF. In DNA form, the CDR3 reads TGTGCCATCCCCTGTCGGTTAGAGACCCAGTACTTC. V usage is TRBV6-5 and J usage is TRBJ2-5; D not certain. This CDR3 spans 12 amino acids. The germline CDR1 and CDR2 sequences are MNHEY and SVGAGI. V lost 10 bases to trimming and J lost 4 bases, with 13 bases between them.

Ten or more counts support this clonotype. The chain carries TRBV5-1 and TRBJ2-1, with 7 nucleotides matching TRBD2. The junction had 6 bases not matched to a gene; V was cut back by 4 bases and J by 2 bases. The CDR3 has 15 residues. The germline V gene has CDR1 SGHRS and CDR2 YFSETQ. Here the CDR3 DNA reads TGCGCCAGCAGCCCCGGGACTACCACCTACAATGAGCAGTTCTTC. Its protein product is CASSPGTTTYNEQFF.